Below, 5 T cell receptor beta chains from the same sample are listed, as sequenced in a study of T cells expressing NK-cell markers. TCRdb reanalyzed the 5' RACE reads, giving one entry per CDR3 protein sequence and no DNA. This table lists roughly 150,000 distinct CDR3 sequences. Specimen: blood T cells: a sorted CD56 or NKG2C T cell subset, CD4+ or CD8+ T cells, or bulk PBMC T cells (not recorded which). Receptors originate from a woman between 18 and 75 years old in good health.

The chain is built from TRBV5-1 and TRBJ2-5; TCRdb's D call of TRBD2 is untestable without DNA. This CDR3 comprises 16 residues. The germline V gene has CDR1 SGHRS and CDR2 YFSETQ. The CDR3 is CASSQGLAGVQETQYF.

V gene TRBV5-1 combines with J gene TRBJ2-1. The CDR3 length is 14 residues. Germline CDR1 reads SGHRS; CDR2 reads YFSETQ. CDR3 protein: CASSLGGSYNEQFF.

This rearrangement joins TRBV18 to TRBJ2-3; TCRdb gives TRBD2 as the D gene, but with no DNA this cannot be confirmed. CDR1 is KGHSH, CDR2 LQKENI, per germline. The CDR3 runs 15 residues. The CDR3 here is CASSSGTSSSDTQYF.

J is TRBJ2-7 and V is TRBV18. CDR1 is KGHSH, CDR2 LQKENI, per germline. This CDR3 is built from 16 residues. The CDR3 reads CASSHTLAGGSYEQYF. Together with reference TRBV18 and TRBJ2-7, the CDR3 gives the full variable domain: NAGVMQNPRHLVRRRGQEARLRCSPMKGHSHVYWYRQLPEEGLKFMVYLQKENIIDESGMPKERFSAEFPKEGPSILRIQQVVRGDSAAYFCASSHTLAGGSYEQYFGPGTRLTVT.

The rearrangement uses TRBV11-3 and TRBJ1-2. Looked up from germline, CDR1 is SGHNT and CDR2 is YENEEA. The CDR3 is made up of 15 amino acids. The CDR3 sequence: CASSLERKIGSGYTF.